A single sample gave rise to the 26 T cell receptor beta chains below, sequenced in a study of regulatory T cells in long-lasting Graves disease. CDR3 regions were amplified by Arm-PCR using iRepertoire HTBI primers to build TCR beta libraries. From the multiplex PCR reads, TCRdb called clonotypes with MiXCR, one entry per CDR3 protein. Counted here are about 380,000 distinct CDR3 sequences, 15% to 19% occurring once; the ten biggest clones make up over 20%. Time point denoted: newly diagnosed GD, antithyroid drugs for less than 3 months. Researchers made the TCR library from RNA that was extracted from PBMCs. The sequenced sample was peripheral blood mononuclear cells (PBMCs), obtained at new diagnosis, from a patient treated with antithyroid drugs. These receptor sequences come from a female donor with Graves disease.

This clonotype was observed at least ten times. V and J are TRBV12-3 or TRBV12-4 and TRBJ1-1; D is perhaps TRBD1 (6 bases). The CDR3 sequence is 14 residues long. The V end was cut by 3 bases, the J end by 4 bases, with 12 bases between. This CDR3 is CASSFGQGSTEAFF. CDR3 nucleotide sequence: TGTGCCAGCAGTTTCGGGCAGGGGAGCACTGAAGCTTTCTTT.

The V gene is TRBV6-1, the J gene TRBJ2-7; D is possibly TRBD1 (5 bases). V lost 5 bases to trimming and J lost 4 bases, with 15 bases between them. Germline V CDR1 and CDR2: MNHNS, SASEGT. The CDR3 loop spans 14 amino acids. The CDR3 reads CASSIRTYGYEQYF. The CDR3 nucleotides read TGTGCCAGCAGTATTCGGACATACGGTTACGAGCAGTACTTC.

This clonotype has ten or more counts. CDR3 bases: TGCAGTGCCCCCAACGAGGATAGCACAGATACGCAGTATTTT. It is translated as CSAPNEDSTDTQYF. J is TRBJ2-3 and V is TRBV20-1; unclear D gene. The germline CDR1 and CDR2 sequences are DFQATT and SNEGSKA (reference sequence). The CDR3 length is 14 residues. The V gene lost 6 bases and the J gene lost 0 bases, with 13 bases spanning the gap.

This clonotype appeared a few times. Since a much larger clone is just one base distant, this may be a read error. V usage is TRBV7-2 and J usage is TRBJ2-1, with 7 bases identical to TRBD2. The DNA matches TRBJ2-4 better at its end, which makes the J call doubtful. The CDR3 has 16 amino acids. Per germline, CDR1 SGHTA and CDR2 FQGNSA. CDR3 nucleotides: TGTGCCAGCAGCTTAGACGGTCGGCGGGAGCGGGACATTCAGTACTTC. The encoded protein is CASSLDGRRERDIQYF.

In the case of this clonotype: With only one base between it and a far larger clone, this is likely a read error. The rearrangement links TRBV2 to TRBJ2-1; the D is unclear. Trimming took off 3 bases at V and 10 bases at J, with 22 bases between the two ends. This CDR3 comprises 16 residues. Germline V gene lookup returns CDR1 SNHLY and CDR2 FYNNEI. DNA of the CDR3: TGTGCCAGCAGTGAGGTGGCACGGTGGAGCTCCTACGAGCAGTTCTTC. Encoded protein: CASSEVARWSSYEQFF.

This chain joins TRBV11-2 and TRBJ2-1; TRBD2 matches 11 bases. The CDR3 sequence is 16 residues long. Germline V CDR1 and CDR2: SGHAT, FQNNGV. V was clipped by 2 bases and J by 6 bases; unmatched bases: 6. CDR3: CASSLIAGGPTNEQFF. The CDR3 nucleotides read TGTGCCAGCAGCTTAATAGCGGGGGGGCCGACCAATGAGCAGTTCTTC.

This clonotype was detected many times. The chain links TRBV4-3 to TRBJ1-1, with a possible D match to TRBD1 (5 bases). The CDR3 spans 15 residues. The germline gives CDR1 LGHNA, CDR2 YSLEER. Trimming shortened V by 0 bases and J by 0 bases, and 8 bases separated the two germline ends. The DNA of the CDR3 is TGCGCCAGCAGCCAAGATCAGGGAATGAACACTGAAGCTTTCTTT. Amino acids: CASSQDQGMNTEAFF.

In this sample, this clonotype turned up many times. This chain links TRBV7-9 with TRBJ2-7; D possibly corresponds to TRBD1 (6 bases). The CDR3 has 14 amino acids. Germline values: CDR1 SEHNR, CDR2 FQNEAQ (reference sequence). The V gene lost 8 bases and the J gene lost 3 bases, with 17 bases spanning the gap. The CDR3 coding sequence is TGTGCCAGCGGGGGCTTTAGCATATACTACGAGCAGTACTTC. It specifies CASGGFSIYYEQYF.

This clonotype was observed at least ten times. This chain joins TRBV3-1 and TRBJ2-1; D is unclear. V was cut by 3 bases and J by 0 bases, with 18 bases left in between. Germline loops: CDR1 LGHDT, CDR2 YNNKEL (reference sequence). This CDR3 region has 18 residues. The CDR3 sequence: CASSQAGLRQSSYNEQFF. In nucleotides, the CDR3 is TGTGCCAGCAGCCAGGCTGGCCTGCGGCAAAGCTCCTACAATGAGCAGTTCTTC.

This clonotype was found many times. This CDR3 reads CSARNTFLAGGLDEQFF. The CDR3, as DNA: TGCAGTGCCCGCAACACATTCCTAGCGGGAGGACTGGATGAGCAGTTCTTC. The chain carries TRBV20-1 and TRBJ2-1, with 11 bases identical to TRBD2. Germline values: CDR1 DFQATT, CDR2 SNEGSKA (reference sequence). The V and J ends lost 6 bases and 8 bases, in that order; junction bases with no gene match: 18. This CDR3 has 17 residues.

This clonotype was detected ten times or more. The rearrangement uses TRBV20-1 and TRBJ1-2; no clear D gene. The germline CDR1 and CDR2 sequences are DFQATT and SNEGSKA (reference sequence). V dropped 3 bases and J dropped 2 bases, with 10 bases sitting between them. The CDR3 is made up of 13 amino acids. The DNA for the CDR3 is TGCAGTGCTAGCCCGAGAGGAAACTATGGCTACACCTTC. Translation gives CSASPRGNYGYTF.

This clonotype was counted ten times or more. This rearrangement joins TRBV6-1 to TRBJ1-5; a possible D gene is TRBD1 (5 bases). Germline V gene lookup returns CDR1 MNHNS and CDR2 SASEGT. Deletions cut 2 bases from V and 0 bases from J, with 14 bases between. The CDR3 is made up of 17 amino acids. The DNA for the CDR3 is TGTGCCAGCAGTGAATTTGGGACGGATTATAGCAATCAGCCCCAGCATTTT. This codes for CASSEFGTDYSNQPQHF.

This clonotype has ten or more counts. This chain joins TRBV7-2 and TRBJ2-5; 10 positions match TRBD1. Germline-derived CDR1 and CDR2 are SGHTA and FQGNSA. This CDR3 is built from 17 residues. J lost 1 base, V lost 1 base, and 6 bases had no gene match. The CDR3 DNA reads as TGTGCCAGCAGCTTAGTAGGGACAGGGGTTGGCCAAGAGACCCAGTACTTC. This translates into CASSLVGTGVGQETQYF.

The chain carries TRBV20-1 and TRBJ2-7; tentatively, D is TRBD2 (6 bases). CDR1 and CDR2 from the germline V gene are DFQATT and SNEGSKA (reference sequence). V lost 3 bases, J lost 2 bases, and 11 bases lay in between. The CDR3 consists of 13 residues. The CDR3 here is CSASGTYTYEQYF. In DNA form, the CDR3 reads TGCAGTGCTAGCGGGACTTATACCTACGAGCAGTACTTC.

V gene TRBV18 combines with J gene TRBJ1-1, with a tentative D call TRBD1 (6 bases). The CDR3 spans 17 residues. Trimming took off 0 bases at V and 8 bases at J, with 22 bases between the two ends. CDR1 and CDR2 (germline): KGHSH, LQKENI. In DNA form, the CDR3 reads TGTGCCAGCTCACCACCCGTAGGCGGTCAGGGGAGTACCGAAGCTTTCTTT. The encoded protein is CASSPPVGGQGSTEAFF.

This clonotype appeared many times. J is TRBJ2-1 and V is TRBV6-5; maybe TRBD2 (5 bases). V shed 4 bases and J shed 3 bases, with 13 bases lying between them. The V gene's germline CDR1 is MNHEY and CDR2 SVGAGI. CDR3 length equals 15 residues. CDR3 in amino acids: CASSSLGSYYNEQFF. CDR3 DNA sequence: TGTGCCAGCAGTTCTCTAGGGAGCTACTACAATGAGCAGTTCTTC.

This clonotype was found many times. The rearrangement joins TRBV13 to TRBJ2-4, with D maybe TRBD2 (6 bases). The CDR3 extends over 17 amino acids. V was shortened by 5 bases and J by 6 bases, with 23 bases between the two germline ends. Per germline, CDR1 PRHDT and CDR2 FYEKMQ (reference sequence). The CDR3 DNA reads TGTGCCAGCAGCCCCTTTTGGGGGGAGTCTTCTGGAAACATTCAGTACTTC. Its translation: CASSPFWGESSGNIQYF.

This clonotype was seen repeatedly, ten times or more. The V gene is TRBV5-1, the J gene TRBJ2-1; 12 bases are shared with TRBD1. V dropped 4 bases and J dropped 8; count of bases not matched to a gene: 7. The CDR3 covers 15 residues. Looked up from germline, CDR1 is SGHRS and CDR2 is YFSETQ. This chain's CDR3 is CASSVGQGALDEQFF. The CDR3 DNA reads as TGCGCCAGCAGCGTGGGACAGGGGGCGCTGGATGAGCAGTTCTTC.

The sample holds many counts of this clonotype. Compared with germline, one end of the junction differs, possibly owing to a read error. V and J are TRBV6-9 and TRBJ2-5, with TRBD2 matching 11 bases. Germline V CDR1 and CDR2: MNHGY, SVAAGI. CDR3 size: 16 residues. The DNA for the CDR3 is TGCGCCAGCAGTGAGTCGGGACTAGCGGATACAGAGACCCAGTACTTC. This encodes CASSESGLADTETQYF.

This clonotype was seen ten or more times. The chain couples TRBV20-1 to TRBJ1-6; D is unresolved. Deletions cut 5 bases from V and 5 bases from J, with 10 bases between. The CDR3 contains 13 residues. CDR1 is DFQATT and CDR2 is SNEGSKA in the germline V gene (reference sequence). CDR3 protein: CSAPHSDNSPLHF. DNA for the CDR3: TGCAGTGCTCCGCACAGCGATAATTCACCCCTCCACTTT.

This clonotype has a count of ten or more. The chain recombines TRBV12-5 with TRBJ1-6; 8 positions match TRBD1. V shed 9 bases, J shed 2 bases, and the junction held 6 bases outside the gene matches. CDR1 and CDR2 (germline): LGHNT, FRNRAP. The CDR3 length is 15 residues. This CDR3 reads CASSTGAAYNSPLHF. The CDR3, as DNA: TGTGCTAGCTCGACAGGGGCTGCCTATAATTCACCCCTCCACTTT.

At least ten counts were recorded for this clonotype. The chain is built from TRBV6-2 or TRBV6-3 and TRBJ1-3, with D uncertain. Trimming shortened V by 2 bases and J by 4 bases, and 12 bases separated the two germline ends. The germline V gene has CDR1 MNHEY and CDR2 SVGEGT. This CDR3 spans 15 amino acids. Here the CDR3 DNA reads TGTGCCAGCAGTTACGGTCGACTGATCGGAAACACCATATATTTT. Its translation is CASSYGRLIGNTIYF.

This clonotype was seen a handful of times. The chain couples TRBV7-3 to TRBJ1-6, with D possibly matching TRBD1 (5 bases). This CDR3 has 15 residues. V gave up 5 bases and J gave up 10 bases, with 18 bases separating them. Germline V gene data show CDR1 as SGHTA and CDR2 as FQGTGA. The CDR3 loop is CASSQNQGARSPLHF. DNA of the CDR3: TGTGCCAGCAGCCAAAACCAAGGGGCGAGATCACCCCTCCACTTT.

The table lists this clonotype with many counts. This chain joins TRBV6-2 or TRBV6-3 and TRBJ1-4; TRBD1 agrees at 11 bases. The V gene's germline CDR1 is MNHEY and CDR2 SVGEGT. The CDR3 is 13 amino acids. With V trimmed by 8 bases and J by 6 bases, 2 bases remained unmatched. CDR3 protein: CASRGQGDEKLFF. In DNA, the CDR3 is TGTGCCAGCCGGGGACAGGGGGATGAAAAACTGTTTTTT.

This clonotype has just a few counts. The chain recombines TRBV19 with TRBJ1-1, with 7 positions matching TRBD1. This CDR3 contains 14 residues. The V and J ends lost 6 bases and 4 bases, in that order; junction bases with no gene match: 8. Germline assignment: CDR1 LNHDA and CDR2 SQIVND (reference sequence). The CDR3 bases are TGTGCCAGTAGCATAACAGGGGCCAGCACTGAAGCTTTCTTT. Its translation is CASSITGASTEAFF.

This rearrangement joins TRBV7-3 to TRBJ2-3; D gene unclear. Trimming left V 0 bases short and J 5 bases short, with 9 bases between. CDR1 is SGHTA, CDR2 FQGTGA, per germline. This CDR3 comprises 14 residues. CDR3 bases: TGTGCCAGCAGCTTAACGCAGGTCGGAGATACGCAGTATTTT. Encoded protein: CASSLTQVGDTQYF.